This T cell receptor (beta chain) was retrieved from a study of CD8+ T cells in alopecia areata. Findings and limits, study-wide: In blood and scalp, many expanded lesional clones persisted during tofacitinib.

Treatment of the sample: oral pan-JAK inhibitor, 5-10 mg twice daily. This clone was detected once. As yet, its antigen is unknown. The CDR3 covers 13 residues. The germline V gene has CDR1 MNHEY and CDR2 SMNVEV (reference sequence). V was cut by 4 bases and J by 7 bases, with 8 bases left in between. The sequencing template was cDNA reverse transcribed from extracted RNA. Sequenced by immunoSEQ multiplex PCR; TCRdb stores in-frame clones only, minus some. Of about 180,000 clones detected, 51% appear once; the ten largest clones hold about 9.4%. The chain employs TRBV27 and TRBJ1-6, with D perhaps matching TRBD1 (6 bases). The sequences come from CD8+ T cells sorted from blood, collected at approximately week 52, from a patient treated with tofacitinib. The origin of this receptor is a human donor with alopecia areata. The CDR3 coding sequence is TGTGCCAGCAGTTACGGACAGAATTCACCCCTCCACTTT. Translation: CASSYGQNSPLHF.